This T cell receptor (beta chain) was retrieved from a study of early T cells in non-severe SARS-CoV-2 infection. With V trimmed by 5 bases and J by 1 base, 8 bases remained unmatched. CDR1 is LGHNA, CDR2 YNFKEQ, per germline. CDR3 length equals 16 residues. Individual cDNA molecules each received unique molecular identifiers attached to them. One entry per CDR3 protein results from TCRdb running MiXCR on the 5' RACE reads. The sample contains approximately 79,000 distinct CDR3 sequences, around 13% of which appear only once. This clonotype was seen a few times. Sequenced sample: whole blood. This clonotype was obtained from an adult who was a healthcare worker with PCR-confirmed SARS-CoV-2 infection or an uninfected control (not recorded which). The chain joins TRBV4-2 to TRBJ1-5; 7 nucleotides agree with TRBD1. The CDR3 DNA sequence: TGTGCCAGCAGCGTCGGGGACAGCGGGAGCAATCAGCCCCAGCATTTT. Translated: CASSVGDSGSNQPQHF.